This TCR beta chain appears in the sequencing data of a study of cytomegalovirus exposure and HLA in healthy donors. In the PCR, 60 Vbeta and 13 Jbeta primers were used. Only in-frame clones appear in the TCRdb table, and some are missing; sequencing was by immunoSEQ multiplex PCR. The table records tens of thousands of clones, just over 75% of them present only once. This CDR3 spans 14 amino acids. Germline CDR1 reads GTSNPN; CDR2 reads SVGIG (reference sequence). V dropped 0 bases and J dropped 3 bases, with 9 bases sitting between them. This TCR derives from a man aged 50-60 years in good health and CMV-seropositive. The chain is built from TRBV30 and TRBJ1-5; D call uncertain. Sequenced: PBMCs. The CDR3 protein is CAWSVKKLNQPQHF. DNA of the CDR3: TGTGCCTGGAGTGTAAAAAAACTCAATCAGCCCCAGCATTTT.